This T cell receptor beta chain appears in the sequencing data of a study of T-cell reconstitution after alpha-beta-depleted transplantation in children. Unique molecular identifiers were incorporated when the TCRbeta library was constructed. TCRdb recomputed calls from the PCR reads with MiXCR, one row per CDR3 protein. The sample holds roughly 240,000 distinct CDR3 sequences, around 7.8% seen once. This clonotype was observed at least ten times. The germline V gene has CDR1 DFQATT and CDR2 SNEGSKA (reference sequence). The CDR3 runs to 14 residues. Unmatched junction bases numbered 1, after V lost 0 bases and J lost 4 bases.

The chain employs TRBV20-1 and TRBJ2-7; 12 nucleotides match TRBD2. Specimen: PBMCs, mostly from graft donor cells, collected 180 days after TCRalphabeta/CD19-depleted stem cell transplant. This sequence was found in a male patient aged 10-17 years who had a stem cell transplant for acute lymphoblastic leukemia, so the T cells may come from the graft donor. CDR3 nucleotide sequence: TGCAGTGCTAGAGAACTAGCGGGAGGATACGAGCAGTACTTC. This encodes CSARELAGGYEQYF.